These 19 T cell receptor beta chains were sequenced from one sample in a study of CD8+ T cells in alopecia areata. cDNA prepared by RNA extraction and subsequent reverse transcription served as the template for sequencing. Measured with immunoSEQ multiplex PCR; TCRdb has only the in-frame clones, and not every one. The sample lists hundreds of thousands of clones, 67% occurring once. The specimen comprised CD4+ T cells sorted from blood, sampled at week 0. The receptor set was obtained from a human donor with alopecia areata.

This sequence joins TRBV6-5 and TRBJ2-5, with a tentative D call TRBD2 (5 bases). With 9 bases removed from V and 2 bases from J, the gap between germline ends came to 10 bases. CDR1 MNHEY and CDR2 SVGAGI come from the germline V gene. The CDR3 has 12 residues. In nucleotides, the CDR3 is TGTGCCAGTGCGGGTACACAAGAGACCCAGTACTTC. Its translation: CASAGTQETQYF.

The V call is TRBV29-1, the J call TRBJ2-5; D possibly corresponds to TRBD1 (6 bases). The germline CDR1 and CDR2 sequences are SQVTM and ANQGSEA. V was shortened by 7 bases and J by 5 bases, with 17 bases between the two germline ends. The CDR3 has 13 residues. CDR3 DNA sequence: TGCAGCGCATCCGGGACACTTGGGGAGACCCAGTACTTC. Translating it yields CSASGTLGETQYF.

The chain joins TRBV2 to TRBJ2-7; D is uncertain. Germline V gene data show CDR1 as SNHLY and CDR2 as FYNNEI. V lost 6 bases, J lost 3 bases, and 9 bases lay in between. The CDR3 contains 12 residues. CDR3 nucleotides: TGTGCCAGCAGCCAACTCAGCTACGAGCAGTACTTC. Residues: CASSQLSYEQYF.

This clone came up a few times. The chain is built from TRBV18 and TRBJ1-1; 9 bases line up with TRBD1. CDR1 is KGHSH and CDR2 is LQKENI in the germline V gene. V shed 3 bases and J 8 bases; nucleotides not matched to a gene: 10. The CDR3 totals 15 residues. CDR3 sequence reads: CASSPSTGGASEAFF. The CDR3 nucleotides are TGTGCCAGCTCACCCTCAACAGGGGGCGCATCCGAAGCTTTCTTT.

The rearrangement uses TRBV5-6 and TRBJ1-4; D gene ambiguous. The CDR3 is made up of 13 amino acids. V was trimmed by 4 bases and J by 7 bases, leaving 11 bases between them. CDR1 and CDR2 from the germline V gene are SGHDT and YYEEEE. CDR3 sequence (DNA): TGTGCCAGCAGCCTCTGGCGGCCTGAAAAACTGTTTTTT. This encodes CASSLWRPEKLFF.

This chain's CDR3 is CASTHEGRTATEQFF. CDR3 sequence (DNA): TGTGCCAGTACTCATGAGGGGCGAACGGCTACCGAGCAGTTCTTC. This chain links TRBV2 with TRBJ2-1; D is perhaps TRBD1 or TRBD2 (5 bases each). Trimming pared 9 bases from V and 10 bases from J, leaving 25 bases between. CDR1 SNHLY and CDR2 FYNNEI come from the germline V gene. The CDR3 is made up of 15 amino acids.

The table lists this clone with a few counts. The chain combines TRBV29-1 with TRBJ1-2, with TRBD1 identical over 9 bases. The CDR3 is 14 residues long. J was trimmed by 2 bases and V by 4 bases; bases with no gene match: 5. Germline V gives CDR1 SQVTM, CDR2 ANQGSEA. CDR3 sequence (DNA): TGCAGCGTTGTTGCCGGGACAGGGAACTATGGCTACACCTTC. Protein product: CSVVAGTGNYGYTF.

The chain employs TRBV27 and TRBJ2-1; D possibly corresponds to TRBD2 (5 bases). Trimming took off 4 bases at V and 0 bases at J, with 13 bases between the two ends. The CDR3 has 16 amino acids. In germline, CDR1 is MNHEY, CDR2 SMNVEV (reference sequence). CDR3: CASSSQPRGSYNEQFF. CDR3 coding DNA: TGTGCCAGCAGTTCACAGCCTCGGGGCTCCTACAATGAGCAGTTCTTC.

The chain employs TRBV2 and TRBJ2-7; TRBD1 matches 8 bases. The CDR3 spans 13 residues. From germline, CDR1 is SNHLY and CDR2 FYNNEI. V was clipped by 6 bases and J by 6 bases; unmatched bases: 7. CDR3 loop: CASSADRGSEQYF. DNA for the CDR3: TGTGCCAGCAGCGCAGACAGGGGTAGCGAGCAGTACTTC.

This clone came up a few times. The rearrangement joins TRBV30 to TRBJ2-7, with D hard to call. CDR3 length: 15 amino acids. V dropped 0 bases and J dropped 4 bases, with 16 bases sitting between them. Looked up from germline, CDR1 is GTSNPN and CDR2 is SVGIG (reference sequence). CDR3 coding DNA: TGTGCCTGGAGTGTAGCTCTCCGGTTTGAATACGAGCAGTACTTC. As protein: CAWSVALRFEYEQYF.

This clone was seen just once. The genes are TRBV4-2 and TRBJ2-6; D unclear. CDR1 is LGHNA, CDR2 YNFKEQ, per germline. Trimming removed 3 bases at V and 4 bases at J, with 13 bases between. The CDR3 has 16 residues. The DNA for the CDR3 is TGTGCCAGCAGCCATCCGGACCTCTCCGGGGCCAACGTCCTGACTTTC. It codes for CASSHPDLSGANVLTF.

The V call is TRBV9, the J call TRBJ2-1, with 7 bases aligning to TRBD1. The CDR3 spans 14 residues. Per the germline V gene, CDR1 is SGDLS and CDR2 is YYNGEE. The V gene end was trimmed by 0 bases and the J gene end by 6 bases; junction bases not matched to a gene: 3. CDR3: CASSVVGGFNEQFF. As DNA, the CDR3 is TGTGCCAGCAGCGTAGTAGGGGGCTTCAATGAGCAGTTCTTC.

The chain recombines TRBV12-5 with TRBJ2-1; 9 positions agree with TRBD2. Per the germline V gene, CDR1 is LGHNT and CDR2 is FRNRAP. The ends lost 1 base at V and 5 bases at J; junction bases unmatched: 12. The CDR3 has 18 amino acids. The CDR3 is CASGLARSIAGVNNEQFF. CDR3 in DNA: TGTGCTAGTGGTTTGGCCCGATCAATAGCGGGGGTCAACAATGAGCAGTTCTTC.

Notes on this clone: The sample has other DNA sequences that encode this CDR3 too. The chain carries TRBV5-1 and TRBJ2-5; the D gene is possibly TRBD2 (5 bases). The CDR3 length is 13 residues. Trimming cost V 5 bases and J 1 base, with 9 bases left between them. CDR1 SGHRS and CDR2 YFSETQ come from the germline V gene. The CDR3 DNA is TGCGCCAGCAGTCGGGGTCTCCAAGAGACCCAGTACTTC. This encodes CASSRGLQETQYF.

This chain uses TRBV7-9 with TRBJ2-3, with D hard to call. From germline, CDR1 is SEHNR and CDR2 FQNEAQ (reference sequence). Trimming cost V 5 bases and J 2 bases, with 5 bases left between them. CDR3 length: 12 amino acids. CDR3 in DNA: TGTGCCAGCAGCCCGAACACAGATACGCAGTATTTT. It translates to CASSPNTDTQYF.

The rearrangement links TRBV5-6 to TRBJ1-3; D uncertain. The germline V and J ends were trimmed by 0 bases and 4 bases, with 5 bases remaining between them. The CDR3 has 13 amino acids. Germline-derived CDR1 and CDR2 are SGHDT and YYEEEE. CDR3 protein: CASSLDRGNTIYF. The CDR3 bases are TGTGCCAGCAGCTTGGACAGAGGAAACACCATATATTTT. The entire variable domain, with the rest obtained from reference TRBV5-6 and TRBJ1-3, is as follows: DAGVTQSPTHLIKTRGQQVTLRCSPKSGHDTVSWYQQALGQGPQFIFQYYEEEERQRGNFPDRFSGHQFPNYSSELNVNALLLGDSALYLCASSLDRGNTIYFGEGSWLTVV.

Turning to this clone: It may be a read error: a sequence one base away is much more abundant. V usage is TRBV2 and J usage is TRBJ2-7; 12 bases fit TRBD2. This CDR3 is built from 15 residues. Germline CDR1 reads SNHLY; CDR2 reads FYNNEI. The V segment lost 5 bases and the J segment 0 bases; nucleotides outside the gene matches: 2. Here the CDR3 DNA reads TGTGCCAGCAGTTTACTAGCGGGGGGCTCCTACGAGCAGTACTTC. Its translation is CASSLLAGGSYEQYF.

The chain recombines TRBV27 with TRBJ1-2; the match to TRBD1 covers 8 bases. The CDR3 sequence is 14 residues long. From germline, CDR1 is MNHEY and CDR2 SMNVEV (reference sequence). J was trimmed by 5 bases and V by 6 bases; bases with no gene match: 8. This CDR3 reads CASSRQGLEYGYTF. In nucleotides, the CDR3 is TGTGCCAGCAGCCGACAGGGGTTGGAATATGGCTACACCTTC.

V usage is TRBV29-1 and J usage is TRBJ2-1, with D possibly TRBD1 on 5 matching bases. Per the germline V gene, CDR1 is SQVTM and CDR2 is ANQGSEA. This CDR3 region has 14 residues. Deletions cut 6 bases from V and 5 bases from J, with 17 bases between. The DNA for the CDR3 is TGCAGCGTCGTCAATAAGGGGTTACACAATGAGCAGTTCTTC. This codes for CSVVNKGLHNEQFF.